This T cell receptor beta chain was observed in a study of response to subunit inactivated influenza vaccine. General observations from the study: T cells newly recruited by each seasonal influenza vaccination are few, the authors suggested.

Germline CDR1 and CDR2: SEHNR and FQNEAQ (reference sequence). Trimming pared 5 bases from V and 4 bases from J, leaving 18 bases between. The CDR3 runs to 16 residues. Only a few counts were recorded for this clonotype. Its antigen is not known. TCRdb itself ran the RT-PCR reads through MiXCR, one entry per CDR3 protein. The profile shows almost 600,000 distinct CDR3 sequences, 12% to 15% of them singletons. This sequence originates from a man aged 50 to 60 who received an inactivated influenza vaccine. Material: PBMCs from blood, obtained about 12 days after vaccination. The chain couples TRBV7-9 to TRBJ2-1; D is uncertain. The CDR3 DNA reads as TGTGCCAGCAGCCCCCCGGACGGGCACATATACAATGAGCAGTTCTTC. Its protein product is CASSPPDGHIYNEQFF.